The TCR beta chain under discussion was sequenced for a study of cytotoxic CD8 clonotypes in ibrutinib-treated CLL. Overall study: For this cohort, patients were 10 to 11 relapsed/refractory and around 16 treatment-naive, while about 17 were IGHV unmutated.

TCRdb keeps only in-frame clones here, not all; method: immunoSEQ multiplex PCR. This sample carries about 15,000 clones, 80% to 85% of them seen once, and the ten largest clones take about a sixth. Study findings and constraints: Stable or contracted on treatment, public clonotypes were also uncommon. Baseline clonality exceeded age-matched healthy donors and tracked circulating CD8+ T-cell counts. A rise in clonality was seen at ibrutinib response, and a fall back toward baseline was seen at progression.

Trimming took 8 bases from V and 5 from J, leaving 15 bases between them. CDR3 length: 13 residues. In germline, CDR1 is SNHLY, CDR2 FYNNEI. Remarks on this clone: Antigen: not known.

This TCR was recovered from a human donor with chronic lymphocytic leukemia. This material consisted of PBMCs, taken before ibrutinib treatment. This rearrangement joins TRBV2 to TRBJ1-1, with D perhaps TRBD1 (5 bases). In nucleotides, the CDR3 is TGTGCCAGCTATTACACCAGGGATACTGAAGCTTTCTTT. Translating gives CASYYTRDTEAFF. Based on the CDR3 plus reference TRBV2 and TRBJ1-1, the full variable domain is EPEVTQTPSHQVTQMGQEVILRCVPISNHLYFYWYRQILGQKVEFLVSFYNNEISEKSEIFDDQFSVERPDGSNFTLKIRSTKLEDSAMYFCASYYTRDTEAFFGQGTRLTVV.